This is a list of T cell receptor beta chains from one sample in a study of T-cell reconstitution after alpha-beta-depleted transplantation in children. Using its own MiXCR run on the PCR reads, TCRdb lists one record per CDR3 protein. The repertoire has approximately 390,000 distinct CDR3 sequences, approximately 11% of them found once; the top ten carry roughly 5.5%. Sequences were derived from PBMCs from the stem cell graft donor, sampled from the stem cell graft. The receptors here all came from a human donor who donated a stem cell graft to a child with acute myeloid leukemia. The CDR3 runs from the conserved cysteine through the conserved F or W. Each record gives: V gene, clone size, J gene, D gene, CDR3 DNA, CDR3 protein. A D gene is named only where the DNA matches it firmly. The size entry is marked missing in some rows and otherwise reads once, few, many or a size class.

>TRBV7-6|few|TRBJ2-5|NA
TGTGCCAGCAGCTTTGACCCAACCGGAGAGACCCAGTACTTC
CASSFDPTGETQYF
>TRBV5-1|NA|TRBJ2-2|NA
TGCGCCAGCAGCTTGGGTACAGGGCCCACCGGGGAGCTGTTTTTT
CASSLGTGPTGELFF
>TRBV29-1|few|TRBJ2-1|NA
TGCAGCGTTGGATCCAGGAGCTCCTACAATGAGCAGTTCTTC
CSVGSRSSYNEQFF
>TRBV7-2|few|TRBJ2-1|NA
TGTGCCAGCAGCTTATCTCCTCAGGTAGCCTCCAGTGAGCAGTTCTTC
CASSLSPQVASSEQFF
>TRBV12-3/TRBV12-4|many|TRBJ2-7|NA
TGTGCCAGCAGTCAGGGACTTTACGAGCAGTACTTC
CASSQGLYEQYF
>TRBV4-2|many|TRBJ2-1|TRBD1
TGTGCCAGCAGCCTGAAGGGACAGGATAACTACAATGAGCAGTTCTTC
CASSLKGQDNYNEQFF
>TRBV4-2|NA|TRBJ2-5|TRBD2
TGTGCCAGCAGCGCTACTAGCGGGTTGGAGACCCAGTACTTC
CASSATSGLETQYF
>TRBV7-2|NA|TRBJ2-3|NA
TGTGCCAGCAGCCCCTCGCAGGGCACAGATACGCAGTATTTT
CASSPSQGTDTQYF
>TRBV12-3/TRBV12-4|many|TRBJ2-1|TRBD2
TGTGCCAGCAGTGGCGGACTAGCGAATGAGCAGTTCTTC
CASSGGLANEQFF
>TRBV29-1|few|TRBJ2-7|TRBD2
TGCAGCGTTGTAGTCAGGAAGACTAGCGGGAGTAGTTACGAGCAGTACTTC
CSVVVRKTSGSSYEQYF
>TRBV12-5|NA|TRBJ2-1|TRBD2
TGTGCTAGTGGTTTGGTACGGAGCGGGAGTATCTATGAGCAGTTCTTC
CASGLVRSGSIYEQFF
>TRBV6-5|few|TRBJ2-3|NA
TGTGCCAGCAGTTACGCAGGGACCGCGACAGATACGCAGTATTTT
CASSYAGTATDTQYF
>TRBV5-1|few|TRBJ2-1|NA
TGCGCCAGCAACGTACAGGGTCACAATGAGCAGTTCTTC
CASNVQGHNEQFF
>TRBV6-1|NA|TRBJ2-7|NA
TGTGCCAGCAGTGAACGTTTGCGGGCGCGCATCGGGGATGCTTCCTACGAGCAGTACTTC
CASSERLRARIGDASYEQYF
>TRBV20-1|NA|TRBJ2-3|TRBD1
TGCAGTGCGACGACAGGGGGCGCGCAGTATTTT
CSATTGGAQYF
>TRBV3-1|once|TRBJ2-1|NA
TGTGCCAGCACCCAAGGGGTAGGGGCGGTGAATGAGCAGTTCTTC
CASTQGVGAVNEQFF
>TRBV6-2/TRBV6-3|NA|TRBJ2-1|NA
TGTGCCAGCAGTTACGGGCGACTAGACGTCAATGAGCAGTTCTTC
CASSYGRLDVNEQFF
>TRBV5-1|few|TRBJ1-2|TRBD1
TGCGCCAGCACCGAGGACAGGGCAGGGGGCTACACCTTC
CASTEDRAGGYTF
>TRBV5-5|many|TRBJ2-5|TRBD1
TGTGCCAGCAGCTATAGGACAGGGGGCGAAGAGACCCAGTACTTC
CASSYRTGGEETQYF
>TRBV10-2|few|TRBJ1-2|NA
TGCGCCAGCAGTGCAACCCAAGGGCAGGTGGGATTTGGCTACACCTTC
CASSATQGQVGFGYTF
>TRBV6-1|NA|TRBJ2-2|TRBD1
TGTGCCAGCAGCCTAAGGACAGGGGGCGCGTTCGCGAACACCGGGGAGCTGTTTTTT
CASSLRTGGAFANTGELFF
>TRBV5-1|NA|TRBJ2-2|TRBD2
TGCGCCAGCAGCCCCCTAGCGGGGGTTAACACCGGGGAGCTGTTTTTT
CASSPLAGVNTGELFF
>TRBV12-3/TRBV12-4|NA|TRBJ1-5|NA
TGTGCCAGCAGTTTAGGGGACGGACCCGTTAATCAGCCCCAGCATTTT
CASSLGDGPVNQPQHF
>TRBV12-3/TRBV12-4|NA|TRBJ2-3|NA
TGTGCCAGCAGTTTAGCATCGGGCCTAGATACGCAGTATTTT
CASSLASGLDTQYF
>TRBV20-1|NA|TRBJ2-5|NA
TGCAGCCGGGCTCTGGGGGCGTTAAAGACCCAGTACTTC
CSRALGALKTQYF
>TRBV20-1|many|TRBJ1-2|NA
TGCAGTGCTCTCAGTTGGCAGGGCTATGGCTACACCTTC
CSALSWQGYGYTF
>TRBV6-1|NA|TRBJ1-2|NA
TGTGCCAGCAGTCGGAAATGGGTTAACTATGGCTACACCTTC
CASSRKWVNYGYTF
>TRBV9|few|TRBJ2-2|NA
TGTGCCAGCAGCCGGGTCTACACCGGGGAGCTGTTTTTT
CASSRVYTGELFF
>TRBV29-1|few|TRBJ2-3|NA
TGCAGCGTATCGGGACGCACGGATACGCAGTATTTT
CSVSGRTDTQYF
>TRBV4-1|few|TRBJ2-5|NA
TGCGCCAGCAGCCTGATAGCGGCCCCCAGGGAGACCCAGTACTTC
CASSLIAAPRETQYF
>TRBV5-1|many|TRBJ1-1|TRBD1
TGCGCCAGCAGCTTGGGTTGGACAGGGGCTGAAGCTTTCTTT
CASSLGWTGAEAFF
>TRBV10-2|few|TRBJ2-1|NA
TGCGCCAGCTCCGGGGTTGAAACCTACAATGAGCAGTTCTTC
CASSGVETYNEQFF
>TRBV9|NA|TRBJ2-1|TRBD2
TGTGCCAGCAGCGTTTCCGGACTAGCGGACTCCTACAATGAGCAGTTCTTC
CASSVSGLADSYNEQFF
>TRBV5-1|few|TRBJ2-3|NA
TGCGCCAGCAGCTTGGCAGGGATTAGCACAGATACGCAGTATTTT
CASSLAGISTDTQYF
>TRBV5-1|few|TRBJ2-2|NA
TGCGCCAGCCTGGGCCGGGGCGGGGAGCTGTTTTTT
CASLGRGGELFF
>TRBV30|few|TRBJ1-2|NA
TGTGCCTGGAGTACAGGGTCTTTTAGCTCCGACTATGGCTACACCTTC
CAWSTGSFSSDYGYTF
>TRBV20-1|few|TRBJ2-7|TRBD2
TGCAGTGCTAGAGCCAACTCGGGACTAGCGTACTACGAGCAGTACTTC
CSARANSGLAYYEQYF
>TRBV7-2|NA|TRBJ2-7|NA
TGTGCCAGCAGCCCAGGGGGCGCGGGGGCCTACGAGCAGTACTTC
CASSPGGAGAYEQYF
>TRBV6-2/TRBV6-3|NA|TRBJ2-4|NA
TGTGCCAGCAGGCGGGACGTCGAGAACATTCAGTACTTC
CASRRDVENIQYF
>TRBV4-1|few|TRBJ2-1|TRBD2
TGCGCCAGCCCAGTTACTAGCGGGTCCACCCACAGCTCCTACAATGAGCAGTTCTTC
CASPVTSGSTHSSYNEQFF
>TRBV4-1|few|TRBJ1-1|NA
TGCGCCAGCAGCCAAGAACCCACAGGGTTAGGTGAAGCTTTCTTT
CASSQEPTGLGEAFF
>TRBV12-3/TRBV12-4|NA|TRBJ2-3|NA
TGTGCCAGCAGGGGGGAAAGGGGCACAGATACGCAGTATTTT
CASRGERGTDTQYF
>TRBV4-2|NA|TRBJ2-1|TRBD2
TGTGCCAGCAGCCGATTCAGCGGGAGGCCTTACAATGAGCAGTTCTTC
CASSRFSGRPYNEQFF
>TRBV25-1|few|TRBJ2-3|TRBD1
TGTGCCAGCAGTGAAAGCAGGGGGCGAACAGATACGCAGTATTTT
CASSESRGRTDTQYF
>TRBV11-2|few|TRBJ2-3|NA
TGTGCCAGCAGCCCAGATTTTGGGGCAGCGACGCAGTATTTT
CASSPDFGAATQYF